The 16 T cell receptor beta chains given below trace back to one sample, sequenced in a study of cytomegalovirus exposure and HLA in healthy donors (dated by TCRdb to 2017 to 2019). Library preparation employed the immunoSEQ multiplex PCR assay. The clones in this table, taken by TCRdb from immuneACCESS, are in-frame only. Not every clone is retained; where verified, under half of the shortfall comes from an unresolved V gene, and the cause of the rest is unknown. A total of around 140,000 clones appear in this sample, 89% of them only once. In total, the top ten clones hold approximately 1.2% of the sample. The sequenced material came from PBMCs. These receptors were collected from a young woman in good health and CMV-seronegative.

CDR3 amino acids: CASSDSNSQAGANVLTF. CDR3 nucleotides: TGTGCCAGCAGTGACTCGAACTCCCAGGCCGGGGCCAACGTCCTGACTTTC. The gene calls are TRBV6-4 and TRBJ2-6; no clear D gene. The CDR3 sequence is 17 residues long. V lost 0 bases to trimming and J lost 4 bases, with 13 bases between them. Germline CDR1 MRHNA, CDR2 SNTAGT.

The chain recombines TRBV11-3 with TRBJ1-1, with a tentative D call TRBD1 (6 bases). The V and J ends lost 6 bases and 5 bases respectively, with 13 bases between them. Germline-derived CDR1 and CDR2 are SGHNT and YENEEA. The CDR3 is 13 residues long. CDR3 loop: CASRMTGSTEAFF. CDR3 in DNA: TGTGCCAGCAGAATGACAGGTTCGACTGAAGCTTTCTTT. Full variable domain (outside the CDR3, taken from reference TRBV11-3 and TRBJ1-1): EAGVVQSPRYKIIEKKQPVAFWCNPISGHNTLYWYLQNLGQGPELLIRYENEEAVDDSQLPKDRFSAERLKGVDSTLKIQPAELGDSAVYLCASRMTGSTEAFFGQGTRLTVV.

The CDR3 loop is CASSPTPGQGSQPQHF. The CDR3 nucleotides read TGCGCCAGCAGCCCAACACCGGGACAGGGATCTCAGCCCCAGCATTTT. The rearrangement links TRBV5-1 to TRBJ1-5; 9 bases fit TRBD1. The trim removed 4 bases at V and 6 bases at J, leaving 11 bases unmatched. The germline V gene encodes CDR1 SGHRS and CDR2 YFSETQ. The length of the CDR3 is 16 residues.

There are a few counts of this clone. This chain joins TRBV11-2 and TRBJ1-2; D may be TRBD1 (6 bases). The CDR3 loop spans 11 amino acids. Germline values: CDR1 SGHAT, CDR2 FQNNGV. Trimming left V 6 bases short and J 7 bases short, with 9 bases between. CDR3 sequence: CASRYRAGYTF. CDR3 nucleotides: TGTGCCAGCAGGTACAGGGCTGGCTACACCTTC.

The rearrangement joins TRBV23-1 to TRBJ2-7; D remains unclear. TRBV23-1 is an ORF for which the function is uncertain. V lost 4 bases and J 2 bases, leaving 18 bases between the germline ends. There are 16 residues in the CDR3. CDR3 sequence reads: CASSLEWACSPYEQYF. CDR3 bases: TGCGCCAGCAGTCTTGAGTGGGCCTGCTCCCCCTACGAGCAGTACTTC.

The chain couples TRBV13 to TRBJ1-1; D uncertain. Germline loops: CDR1 PRHDT, CDR2 FYEKMQ (reference sequence). The CDR3 sequence is 14 residues long. The ends were cut back, 4 bases at V and 1 base at J, with 10 bases in the middle. The CDR3 protein is CASSSRDTNTEAFF. The CDR3 DNA reads as TGTGCCAGCAGCTCTCGCGACACGAACACTGAAGCTTTCTTT. Looking up the rest from reference TRBV13 and TRBJ1-1 gives the full variable domain: AAGVIQSPRHLIKEKRETATLKCYPIPRHDTVYWYQQGPGQDPQFLISFYEKMQSDKGSIPDRFSAQQFSDYHSELNMSSLELGDSALYFCASSSRDTNTEAFFGQGTRLTVV.

The chain recombines TRBV13 with TRBJ1-2, with D maybe TRBD1 (5 bases). CDR3 length equals 13 residues. Trimming left V 2 bases short and J 7 bases short, with 11 bases between. Germline-derived CDR1 and CDR2 are PRHDT and FYEKMQ (reference sequence). The CDR3 DNA is TGTGCCAGCAGCTTACAGGGAAGGTTTGGCTACACCTTC. Residues: CASSLQGRFGYTF.

Only a few counts were recorded for this clone. The V gene is TRBV7-2, the J gene TRBJ2-3; a possible D gene is TRBD2 (6 bases). Germline CDR1 reads SGHTA; CDR2 reads FQGNSA. CDR3 length equals 14 residues. V dropped 5 bases and J dropped 0 bases, with 9 bases sitting between them. DNA of the CDR3: TGTGCCAGCAGCCCGGGACTTAGCACAGATACGCAGTATTTT. This sequence encodes CASSPGLSTDTQYF. The full variable domain, in which reference TRBV7-2 and TRBJ2-3 provide the parts outside the CDR3, is GAGVSQSPSNKVTEKGKDVELRCDPISGHTALYWYRQSLGQGLEFLIYFQGNSAPDKSGLPSDRFSAERTGGSVSTLTIQRTQQEDSAVYLCASSPGLSTDTQYFGPGTRLTVL.

The chain recombines TRBV6-5 with TRBJ1-6; no clear D gene. Germline V gene data show CDR1 as MNHEY and CDR2 as SVGAGI. V was cut by 6 bases and J by 10 bases, with 10 bases left in between. The CDR3 spans 12 residues. CDR3 in amino acids: CASRAPGSPLHF. In DNA form, the CDR3 reads TGTGCCAGCAGAGCCCCCGGGTCACCCCTCCACTTT.

The chain has TRBV20-1 and TRBJ2-7, with D unclear. CDR1 is DFQATT and CDR2 is SNEGSKA in the germline V gene (reference sequence). This CDR3 has 11 residues. The V end was cut by 6 bases, the J end by 7 bases, with 13 bases between. The CDR3 spells CSARVNREQYF. CDR3 DNA: TGCAGTGCCCGAGTGAACCGGGAGCAGTACTTC.

The genes are TRBV25-1 and TRBJ2-7; 8 bases map to TRBD1. V gave up 3 bases and J gave up 4 bases; unmatched junction bases: 8. The CDR3 runs 15 residues. Germline loops: CDR1 MGHDK, CDR2 SYGVNS. The CDR3 nucleotides are TGTGCCAGCAGTGATATCGACAGGGGTATGTACGAGCAGTACTTC. It encodes CASSDIDRGMYEQYF.

This chain uses TRBV18 with TRBJ1-1; D possibly corresponds to TRBD1 (6 bases). Between the trimmed V and J ends, which lost 1 base and 0 bases, there was a span of 15 bases. CDR3 length: 17 amino acids. Germline assignment: CDR1 KGHSH and CDR2 LQKENI. The CDR3 region is CASSPLGQYRVNTEAFF. In nucleotides, the CDR3 is TGTGCCAGCTCACCACTCGGACAGTATAGGGTGAACACTGAAGCTTTCTTT.

This chain links TRBV19 with TRBJ2-2; D may be TRBD1 (6 bases). Trimming left V 5 bases short and J 6 bases short, with 10 bases between. This CDR3 has 13 amino acids. CDR1 is LNHDA and CDR2 is SQIVND in the germline V gene (reference sequence). For the CDR3, the DNA is TGTGCCAGTAGTGTGGGGGCTGCCGGGGAGCTGTTTTTT. Translation: CASSVGAAGELFF.

The genes are TRBV6-5 and TRBJ1-1; D is perhaps TRBD1 (5 bases). Germline CDR1 MNHEY, CDR2 SVGAGI. There are 14 residues in the CDR3. The V end was cut by 7 bases, the J end by 3 bases, with 15 bases between. CDR3 region: CASTPQGGDTEAFF. CDR3 sequence (DNA): TGTGCCAGCACTCCCCAGGGAGGGGACACTGAAGCTTTCTTT.

This sequence joins TRBV7-9 and TRBJ1-3; the D is unclear. Trimming took 4 bases from V and 4 from J, leaving 11 bases between them. The germline V gene has CDR1 SEHNR and CDR2 FQNEAQ (reference sequence). CDR3 length: 14 amino acids. The CDR3 region is CASSWSQAGNTIYF. The CDR3, as DNA: TGTGCCAGCAGCTGGTCCCAAGCGGGAAACACCATATATTTT.

This chain connects TRBV27 to TRBJ1-5; 10 nucleotides line up with TRBD1. CDR1 is MNHEY and CDR2 is SMNVEV in the germline V gene (reference sequence). The V segment lost 4 bases and the J segment 7 bases; nucleotides outside the gene matches: 16. The CDR3 totals 18 residues. CDR3 sequence (DNA): TGTGCCAGCAGTTGCCCCCCCCCGGGACAGGGGAAAAGGCAGCCCCAGCATTTT. Translation: CASSCPPPGQGKRQPQHF.